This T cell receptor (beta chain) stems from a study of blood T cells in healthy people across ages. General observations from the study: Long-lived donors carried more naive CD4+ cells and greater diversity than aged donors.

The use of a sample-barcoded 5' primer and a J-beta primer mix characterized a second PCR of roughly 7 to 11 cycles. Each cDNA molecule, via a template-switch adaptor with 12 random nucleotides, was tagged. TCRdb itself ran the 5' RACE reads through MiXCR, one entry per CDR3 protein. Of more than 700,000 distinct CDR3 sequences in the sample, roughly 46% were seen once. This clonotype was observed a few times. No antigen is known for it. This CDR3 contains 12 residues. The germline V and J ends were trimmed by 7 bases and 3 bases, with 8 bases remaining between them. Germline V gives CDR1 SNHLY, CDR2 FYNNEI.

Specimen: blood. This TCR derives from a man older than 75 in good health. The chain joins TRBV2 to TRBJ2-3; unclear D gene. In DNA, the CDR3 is TGTGCCAGCAATGAGGTGACAGATACGCAGTATTTT. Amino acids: CASNEVTDTQYF.